A selection of T cell receptor beta chains follows, all from one sample in a study of T cells in Graves' hyperthyroidism and ophthalmopathy. TCRdb reprocessed the multiplex PCR reads with MiXCR, giving one entry per CDR3 protein. The table shows 650,000 to 700,000 distinct CDR3 sequences, with 15% to 20% occurring only once. Sequencing used blood. Source of these receptors: a man in his fifties with Graves' hyperthyroidism. Each CDR3 is given with its conserved first and last residue. Size tells how often a clone was seen (once, few, many) or the class of an expanded clone, and some rows leave it out.

J,V,size,CDR3
TRBJ1-1,TRBV2,many,CASSISHTEAFF
TRBJ2-3,TRBV9,.,CASSMSGRGDGDTQYF
TRBJ2-7,TRBV28,many,CASSSAGGIEEQYF
TRBJ1-1,TRBV19,many,CASSISFPPPTEAFF
TRBJ1-1,TRBV30,many,CAWSVPVVRNTEAFF
TRBJ1-2,TRBV27,many,CASSLGRSYGYTF
TRBJ1-5,TRBV6-1,few,CASGAEWSNQPQHF
TRBJ2-3,TRBV12-3/TRBV12-4,many,CASSLRWTSGPGGTQYF
TRBJ2-2,TRBV12-3/TRBV12-4,few,CASISRTLGFGELFF
TRBJ2-7,TRBV27,.,CASKQGQGVTGEQYF